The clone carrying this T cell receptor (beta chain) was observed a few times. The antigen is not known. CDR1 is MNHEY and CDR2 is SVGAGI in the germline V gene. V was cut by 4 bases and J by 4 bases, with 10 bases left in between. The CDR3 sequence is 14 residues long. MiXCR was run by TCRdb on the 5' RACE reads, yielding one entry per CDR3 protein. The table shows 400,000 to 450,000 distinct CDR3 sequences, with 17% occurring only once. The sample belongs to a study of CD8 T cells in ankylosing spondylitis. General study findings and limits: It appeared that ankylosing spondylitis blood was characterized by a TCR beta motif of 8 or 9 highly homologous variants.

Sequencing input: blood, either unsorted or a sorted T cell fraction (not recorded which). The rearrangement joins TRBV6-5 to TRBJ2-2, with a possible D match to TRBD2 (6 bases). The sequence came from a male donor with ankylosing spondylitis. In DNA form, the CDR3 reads TGTGCCAGCAGTTCCCGAGCGGGCACCGGGGAGCTGTTTTTT. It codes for CASSSRAGTGELFF.